Listed here are 17 T cell receptor beta chains from one sample, sequenced in a study of beta chain features in type 1 diabetes. Reverse transcribing all isolated RNA meant expressed TCRB transcripts were sequenced. Sequencing used immunoSEQ multiplex PCR; TCRdb keeps in-frame clones, though not all of them. Of roughly 380,000 clones in the sample, around 19% were seen once. The sequencing sample was made of naive CD4+ T cells from blood. The source is a young woman in good health.

This chain links TRBV10-3 with TRBJ1-2, with no clear D. The CDR3 runs to 13 residues. CDR1 is ENHRY and CDR2 is SYGVKD in the germline V gene. V lost 0 bases and J 7 bases, leaving 9 bases between the germline ends. DNA of the CDR3: TGTGCCATCAGTGAGTCGCCAGGTCGTGGCTACACCTTC. Translating gives CAISESPGRGYTF.

The V and J genes are TRBV18 and TRBJ2-7, with TRBD1 matching 7 bases. The germline V gene has CDR1 KGHSH and CDR2 LQKENI. The CDR3 length is 13 residues. V gave up 4 bases and J gave up 3 bases; unmatched junction bases: 3. The CDR3 DNA is TGTGCCAGCTCACTCGGGACAGACTACGAGCAGTACTTC. Its translation: CASSLGTDYEQYF.

The V and J genes are TRBV28 and TRBJ1-5; a possible D gene is TRBD1 (6 bases). Germline values: CDR1 MDHEN, CDR2 SYDVKM. The CDR3 runs 13 residues. Trimming removed 8 bases from V and 3 bases from J, with 11 bases in between. The CDR3 sequence is CASQDSLNQPQHF. The DNA of the CDR3 is TGTGCCAGCCAGGACAGCCTCAATCAGCCCCAGCATTTT.

In its sample, this clone was seen a few times. The rearrangement links TRBV27 to TRBJ2-3; TRBD1 might be the D (6 bases). Germline V CDR1 and CDR2: MNHEY, SMNVEV (reference sequence). With 3 bases removed from V and 1 base from J, the gap between germline ends came to 8 bases. The CDR3 covers 14 residues. Written as DNA, the CDR3 is TGTGCCAGCAGTTTCGCAGGGGGCACAGATACGCAGTATTTT. This sequence encodes CASSFAGGTDTQYF.

Only a few counts were recorded for this clone. This chain connects TRBV5-1 to TRBJ2-1; perhaps TRBD2 as D (5 bases). V was shortened by 2 bases and J by 4 bases, with 13 bases between the two germline ends. The germline V gene encodes CDR1 SGHRS and CDR2 YFSETQ. The CDR3 has 15 amino acids. The CDR3 nucleotides are TGCGCCAGCAGCTTCCTTGCGGAGGCATACAATGAGCAGTTCTTC. Its translation is CASSFLAEAYNEQFF. Drawing the rest from reference TRBV5-1 and TRBJ2-1, the complete variable domain is KAGVTQTPRYLIKTRGQQVTLSCSPISGHRSVSWYQQTPGQGLQFLFEYFSETQRNKGNFPGRFSGRQFSNSRSEMNVSTLELGDSALYLCASSFLAEAYNEQFFGPGTRLTVL.

This clone came up a few times. CDR3 sequence reads: CASSIGTSDPEQYF. The CDR3 DNA reads as TGTGCCAGCAGCATCGGGACTAGCGATCCCGAGCAGTACTTC. The chain combines TRBV11-2 with TRBJ2-7; 10 bases are shared with TRBD2. V shed 5 bases, J shed 6 bases, and the junction held 7 bases outside the gene matches. The CDR3 has 14 amino acids. Germline assignment: CDR1 SGHAT and CDR2 FQNNGV.

The rearrangement joins TRBV7-6 to TRBJ2-1, with TRBD1 matching 7 bases. Trimming cost V 2 bases and J 9 bases; bases outside gene matches: 10. Germline V gene lookup returns CDR1 SGHVS and CDR2 FNYEAQ. The CDR3 is 15 amino acids. The CDR3 nucleotides read TGTGCCAGCAGCTTAAGAGGGGGCGCCGGTAGTGAGCAGTTCTTC. Translated: CASSLRGGAGSEQFF. The full variable domain, in which reference TRBV7-6 and TRBJ2-1 provide the parts outside the CDR3, is GAGVSQSPRYKVTKRGQDVALRCDPISGHVSLYWYRQALGQGPEFLTYFNYEAQQDKSGLPNDRFSAERPEGSISTLTIQRTEQRDSAMYRCASSLRGGAGSEQFFGPGTRLTVL.

This clone was found once. The rearrangement uses TRBV19 and TRBJ2-7; D is unresolved. The CDR3 runs to 16 residues. Germline CDR1 LNHDA, CDR2 SQIVND (reference sequence). V lost 0 bases and J lost 2, with 14 bases in between. This CDR3 reads CASSIDPQAPTYEQYF. In DNA form, the CDR3 reads TGTGCCAGTAGTATAGATCCGCAGGCTCCTACCTACGAGCAGTACTTC.

This chain uses TRBV2 with TRBJ1-1, with D perhaps matching TRBD1 (5 bases). Germline CDR1 is SNHLY and CDR2 is FYNNEI. V lost 5 bases to trimming and J lost 10 bases, with 14 bases between them. The CDR3 consists of 12 residues. The CDR3 is CASSQITQGAFF. Written as DNA, the CDR3 is TGTGCCAGCAGTCAAATAACGCAGGGAGCTTTCTTT.

The chain carries TRBV6-1 and TRBJ2-7, with unresolved D. Germline V lookup: CDR1 MNHNS, CDR2 SASEGT. There are 17 residues in the CDR3. The ends were cut back, 4 bases at V and 5 bases at J, with 24 bases in the middle. The CDR3 region has the DNA TGTGCCAGCAGTGCCCCATCACTACCTCCCCAACCCAACGAGCAGTACTTC. Its protein product is CASSAPSLPPQPNEQYF.

This clone was detected only a few times. The V gene is TRBV7-2, the J gene TRBJ1-1; no firm D call. V shed 3 bases and J shed 1 base, with 9 bases lying between them. Germline V lookup: CDR1 SGHTA, CDR2 FQGNSA. The CDR3 extends over 14 amino acids. The CDR3 loop is CASSFKRGNTEAFF. In DNA, the CDR3 is TGTGCCAGCAGCTTTAAAAGAGGGAACACTGAAGCTTTCTTT.

This rearrangement joins TRBV6-5 to TRBJ2-7; D possibly corresponds to TRBD1 (5 bases). Trimming cost V 8 bases and J 2 bases, with 13 bases left between them. The CDR3 has 13 amino acids. Per germline, CDR1 MNHEY and CDR2 SVGAGI. The CDR3 nucleotides read TGTGCCAGCCACCCAGCAGGGACCTACGAGCAGTACTTC. Translation gives CASHPAGTYEQYF.

This sequence joins TRBV5-6 and TRBJ1-1; D possibly corresponds to TRBD1 (6 bases). The CDR3 sequence is 16 residues long. Germline assignment: CDR1 SGHDT and CDR2 YYEEEE. The germline V and J ends were trimmed by 0 bases and 4 bases, with 16 bases remaining between them. The CDR3 nucleotides read TGTGCCAGCAGCTTGGAGGACAACAGGGTCGGCACTGAAGCTTTCTTT. Its translation: CASSLEDNRVGTEAFF.

This clone showed up just a few times. This sequence joins TRBV6-5 and TRBJ2-1; 9 nucleotides match TRBD2. The J segment lost 7 bases and the V segment lost 0 bases, leaving 4 bases of the junction unmatched. Germline values: CDR1 MNHEY, CDR2 SVGAGI. The CDR3 spans 15 residues. The CDR3: CASSYSAGGRNEQFF. The CDR3 DNA is TGTGCCAGCAGTTACTCGGCGGGGGGGCGTAATGAGCAGTTCTTC.

This clone was counted only a few times. The chain is built from TRBV11-2 and TRBJ2-7, with 10 bases matching TRBD1. J lost 7 bases, V lost 1 base, and 7 bases had no gene match. This CDR3 region has 15 residues. Germline V lookup: CDR1 SGHAT, CDR2 FQNNGV. CDR3 protein: CASSLVTGGGKEQYF. CDR3 in DNA: TGTGCCAGCAGCTTAGTGACAGGGGGCGGGAAGGAGCAGTACTTC.

A few counts support this clone. V gene TRBV18 combines with J gene TRBJ1-1; TRBD1 is a possible D gene (6 bases). This CDR3 spans 14 amino acids. The germline gives CDR1 KGHSH, CDR2 LQKENI. V was pared by 7 bases and J by 4 bases, with 16 bases between. CDR3 coding DNA: TGTGCCAGCTGCTCCGGAGAGGGGGTCACTGAAGCTTTCTTT. Its translation is CASCSGEGVTEAFF.

The chain links TRBV7-6 to TRBJ1-4; 10 bases line up with TRBD1. The CDR3 is made up of 20 amino acids. V lost 4 bases and J lost 0; bases outside the gene matches: 14. CDR1 is SGHVS, CDR2 FNYEAQ, per germline. The CDR3 here is CASSSRDRGPRYSTNEKLFF. The CDR3 DNA follows: TGTGCCAGCAGCTCGCGGGACAGGGGACCCAGATATTCAACTAATGAAAAACTGTTTTTT.